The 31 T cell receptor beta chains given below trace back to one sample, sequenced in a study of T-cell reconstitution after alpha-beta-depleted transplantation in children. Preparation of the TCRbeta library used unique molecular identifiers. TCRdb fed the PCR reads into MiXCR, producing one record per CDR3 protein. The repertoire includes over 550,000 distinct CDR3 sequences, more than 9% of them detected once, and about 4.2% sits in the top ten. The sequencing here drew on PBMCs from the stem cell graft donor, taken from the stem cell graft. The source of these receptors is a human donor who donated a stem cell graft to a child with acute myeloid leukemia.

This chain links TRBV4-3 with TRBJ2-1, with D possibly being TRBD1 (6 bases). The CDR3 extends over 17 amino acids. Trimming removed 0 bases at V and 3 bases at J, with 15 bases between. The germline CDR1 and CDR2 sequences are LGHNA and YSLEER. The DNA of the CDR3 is TGCGCCAGCAGCCAAGATTGGGGCCGAGGGGGCTACAATGAGCAGTTCTTC. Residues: CASSQDWGRGGYNEQFF.

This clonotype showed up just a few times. The CDR3, as DNA: TGCAGTGCTCTAGGACAGGGGGACTCTGAAGCTTTCTTT. Residues: CSALGQGDSEAFF. The rearrangement joins TRBV20-1 to TRBJ1-1; 10 bases are a match to TRBD1. The germline gives CDR1 DFQATT, CDR2 SNEGSKA (reference sequence). V shed 5 bases and J 6 bases; nucleotides not matched to a gene: 6. This CDR3 has 13 amino acids.

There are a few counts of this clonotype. The CDR3 region is CASSPEGASMGGGYTF. For the CDR3, the DNA is TGTGCCAGCAGCCCGGAAGGCGCCTCCATGGGCGGTGGCTACACCTTC. The chain couples TRBV5-5 to TRBJ1-2; D ambiguous. This CDR3 has 16 amino acids. V lost 4 bases and J 7 bases, leaving 23 bases between the germline ends. The germline V gene encodes CDR1 SGHKS and CDR2 YYEKEE (reference sequence).

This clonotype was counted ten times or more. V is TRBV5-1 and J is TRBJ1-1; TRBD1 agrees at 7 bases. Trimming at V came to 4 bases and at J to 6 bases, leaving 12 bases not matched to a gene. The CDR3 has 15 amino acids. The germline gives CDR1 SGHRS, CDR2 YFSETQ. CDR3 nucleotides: TGCGCCAGCAGCGTCCCAGGGGGGGCCGGGGCTGAAGCTTTCTTT. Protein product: CASSVPGGAGAEAFF.

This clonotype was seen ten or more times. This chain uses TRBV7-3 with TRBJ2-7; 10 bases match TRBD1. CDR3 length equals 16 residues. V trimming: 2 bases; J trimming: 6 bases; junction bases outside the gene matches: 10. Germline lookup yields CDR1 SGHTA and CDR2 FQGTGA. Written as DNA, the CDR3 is TGTGCCAGCAGCTTAGGTGCAGCCGGGACAGGGGTCGAGCAGTACTTC. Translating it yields CASSLGAAGTGVEQYF.

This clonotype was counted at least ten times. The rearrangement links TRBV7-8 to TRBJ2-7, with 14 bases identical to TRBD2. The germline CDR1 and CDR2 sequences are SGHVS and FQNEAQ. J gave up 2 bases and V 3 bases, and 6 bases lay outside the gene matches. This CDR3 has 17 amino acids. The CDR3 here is CASSLTSGRAQPYEQYF. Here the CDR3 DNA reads TGTGCCAGCAGCTTGACTAGCGGGAGGGCCCAGCCCTACGAGCAGTACTTC.

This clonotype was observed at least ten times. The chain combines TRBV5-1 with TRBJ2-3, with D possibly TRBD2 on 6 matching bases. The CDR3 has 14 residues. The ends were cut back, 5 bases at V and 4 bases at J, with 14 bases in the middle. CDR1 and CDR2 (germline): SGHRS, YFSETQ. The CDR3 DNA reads TGCGCCAGCAGGACCGGGGGTTTGGCAGATACGCAGTATTTT. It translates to CASRTGGLADTQYF. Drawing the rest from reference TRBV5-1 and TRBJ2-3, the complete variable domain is KAGVTQTPRYLIKTRGQQVTLSCSPISGHRSVSWYQQTPGQGLQFLFEYFSETQRNKGNFPGRFSGRQFSNSRSEMNVSTLELGDSALYLCASRTGGLADTQYFGPGTRLTVL.

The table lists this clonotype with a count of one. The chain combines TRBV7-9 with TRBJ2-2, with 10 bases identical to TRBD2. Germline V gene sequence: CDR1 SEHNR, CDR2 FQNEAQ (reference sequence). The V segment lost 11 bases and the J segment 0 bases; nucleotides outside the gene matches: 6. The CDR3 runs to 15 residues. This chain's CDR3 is CAGAGGLTNTGELFF. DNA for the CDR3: TGTGCCGGAGCGGGAGGGTTGACGAACACCGGGGAGCTGTTTTTT.

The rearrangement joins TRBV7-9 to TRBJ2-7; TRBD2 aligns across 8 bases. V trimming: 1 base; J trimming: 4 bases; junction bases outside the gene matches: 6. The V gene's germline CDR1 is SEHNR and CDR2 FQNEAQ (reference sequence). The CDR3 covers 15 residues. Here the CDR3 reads CASSLGAGGGYEQYF. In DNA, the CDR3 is TGTGCCAGCAGCTTAGGGGCTGGCGGGGGGTACGAGCAGTACTTC.

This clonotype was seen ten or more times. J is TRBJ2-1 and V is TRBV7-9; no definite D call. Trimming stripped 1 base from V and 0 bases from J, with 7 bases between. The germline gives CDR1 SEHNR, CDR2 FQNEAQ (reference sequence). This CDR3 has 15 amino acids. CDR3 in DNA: TGTGCCAGCAGCTTAGATTTGAGCTCCTACAATGAGCAGTTCTTC. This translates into CASSLDLSSYNEQFF.

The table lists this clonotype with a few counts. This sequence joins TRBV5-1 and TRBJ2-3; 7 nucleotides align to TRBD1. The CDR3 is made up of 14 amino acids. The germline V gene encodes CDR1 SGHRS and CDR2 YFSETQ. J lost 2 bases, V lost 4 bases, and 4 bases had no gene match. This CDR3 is CASSGGQPTDTQYF. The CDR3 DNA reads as TGCGCCAGCAGCGGGGGACAGCCCACAGATACGCAGTATTTT.

The CDR3 region has the DNA TGTGCCAGCAGCTTAGATGGCGGGGAGGGTGAGCAGTTCTTC. It is translated as CASSLDGGEGEQFF. The chain couples TRBV7-6 to TRBJ2-1; 7 bases are a match to TRBD2. The ends lost 1 base at V and 9 bases at J; junction bases unmatched: 6. The CDR3 runs 14 residues. From germline, CDR1 is SGHVS and CDR2 FNYEAQ.

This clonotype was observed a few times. CDR3 nucleotide sequence: TGTGCCACTCGGGACCAACTGGGGGACGAGCAGTACTTC. Amino acids: CATRDQLGDEQYF. This chain joins TRBV21-1 and TRBJ2-7; the DNA was not compared with TRBD1, the D call given in the table. TRBV21-1 is assigned pseudogene status. The CDR3 loop spans 13 amino acids.

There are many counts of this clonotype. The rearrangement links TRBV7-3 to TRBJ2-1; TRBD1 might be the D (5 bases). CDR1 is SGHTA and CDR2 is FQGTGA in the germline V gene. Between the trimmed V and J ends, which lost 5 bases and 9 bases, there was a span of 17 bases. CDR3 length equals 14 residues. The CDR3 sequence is CASSPGLNRGEQFF. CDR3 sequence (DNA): TGTGCCAGCAGCCCCGGGCTTAATAGGGGTGAGCAGTTCTTC.

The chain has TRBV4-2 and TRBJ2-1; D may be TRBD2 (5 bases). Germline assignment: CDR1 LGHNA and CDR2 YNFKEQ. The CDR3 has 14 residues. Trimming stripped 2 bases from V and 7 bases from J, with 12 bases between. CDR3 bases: TGTGCCAGCAGCCAATCCAGCGGTCTTAATGAGCAGTTCTTC. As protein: CASSQSSGLNEQFF.

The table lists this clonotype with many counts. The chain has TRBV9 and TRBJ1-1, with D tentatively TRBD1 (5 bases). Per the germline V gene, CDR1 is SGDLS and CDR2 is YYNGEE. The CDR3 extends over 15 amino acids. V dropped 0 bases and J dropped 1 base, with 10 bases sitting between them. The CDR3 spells CASSVGTGRNTEAFF. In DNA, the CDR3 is TGTGCCAGCAGCGTAGGGACGGGACGGAACACTGAAGCTTTCTTT.

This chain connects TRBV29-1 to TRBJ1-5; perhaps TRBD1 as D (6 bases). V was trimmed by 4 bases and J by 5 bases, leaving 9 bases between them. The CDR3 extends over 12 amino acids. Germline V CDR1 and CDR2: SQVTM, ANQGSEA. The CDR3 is CSVVEGDQPQHF. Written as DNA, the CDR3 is TGCAGCGTTGTCGAGGGGGATCAGCCCCAGCATTTT.

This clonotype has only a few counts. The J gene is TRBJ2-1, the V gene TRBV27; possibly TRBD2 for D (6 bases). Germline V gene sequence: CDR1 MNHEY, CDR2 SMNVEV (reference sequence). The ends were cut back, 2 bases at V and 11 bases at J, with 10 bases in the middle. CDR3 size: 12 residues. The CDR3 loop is CASSLGLAQQFF. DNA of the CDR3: TGTGCCAGCAGTTTAGGGCTAGCGCAGCAGTTCTTC.

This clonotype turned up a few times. The CDR3 spells CSARGGQGLNYGYTF. In DNA form, the CDR3 reads TGCAGTGCTAGAGGAGGCCAGGGACTTAACTATGGCTACACCTTC. J is TRBJ1-2 and V is TRBV20-1; maybe TRBD1 (5 bases). The ends were cut back, 1 base at V and 1 base at J, with 13 bases in the middle. This CDR3 has 15 amino acids. CDR1 and CDR2 from the germline V gene are DFQATT and SNEGSKA (reference sequence).

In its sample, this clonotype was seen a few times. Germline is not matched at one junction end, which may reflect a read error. The CDR3 DNA reads TGTGCCAGCAGCTTCACTAGCCCATCCCAAAAGACCCAGTACTTC. As protein: CASSFTSPSQKTQYF. The V gene is TRBV7-2, the J gene TRBJ2-5; a weak D match, TRBD2 (6 bases). Germline V gene lookup returns CDR1 SGHTA and CDR2 FQGNSA. CDR3 length: 15 residues. The full variable domain, with the rest looked up from reference TRBV7-2 and TRBJ2-5, is GAGVSQSPSNKVTEKGKDVELRCDPISGHTALYWYRQSLGQGLEFLIYFQGNSAPDKSGLPSDRFSAERTGGSVSTLTIQRTQQEDSAVYLCASSFTSPSQKTQYFGPGTRLLVL.

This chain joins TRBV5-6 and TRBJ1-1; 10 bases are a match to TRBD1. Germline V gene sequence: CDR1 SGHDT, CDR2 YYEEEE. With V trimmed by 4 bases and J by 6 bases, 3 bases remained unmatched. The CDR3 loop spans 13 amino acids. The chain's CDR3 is CASSTGQGPEAFF. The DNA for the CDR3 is TGTGCCAGCAGCACGGGACAGGGGCCTGAAGCTTTCTTT. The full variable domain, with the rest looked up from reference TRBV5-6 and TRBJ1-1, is DAGVTQSPTHLIKTRGQQVTLRCSPKSGHDTVSWYQQALGQGPQFIFQYYEEEERQRGNFPDRFSGHQFPNYSSELNVNALLLGDSALYLCASSTGQGPEAFFGQGTRLTVV.

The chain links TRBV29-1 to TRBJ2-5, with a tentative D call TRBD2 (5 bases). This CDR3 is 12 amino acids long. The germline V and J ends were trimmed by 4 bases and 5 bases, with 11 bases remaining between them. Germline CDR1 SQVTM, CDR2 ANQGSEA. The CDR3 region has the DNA TGCAGCGTTGTATCTCAGCGGGAGACCCAGTACTTC. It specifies CSVVSQRETQYF. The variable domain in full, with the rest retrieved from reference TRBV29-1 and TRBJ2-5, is SAVISQKPSRDICQRGTSLTIQCQVDSQVTMMFWYRQQPGQSLTLIATANQGSEATYESGFVIDKFPISRPNLTFSTLTVSNMSPEDSSIYLCSVVSQRETQYFGPGTRLLVL.

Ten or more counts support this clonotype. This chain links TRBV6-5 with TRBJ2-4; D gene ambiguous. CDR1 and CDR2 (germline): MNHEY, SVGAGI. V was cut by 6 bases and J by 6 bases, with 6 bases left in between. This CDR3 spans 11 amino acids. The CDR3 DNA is TGTGCCAGCAGCTGGGGAAACATTCAGTACTTC. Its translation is CASSWGNIQYF.

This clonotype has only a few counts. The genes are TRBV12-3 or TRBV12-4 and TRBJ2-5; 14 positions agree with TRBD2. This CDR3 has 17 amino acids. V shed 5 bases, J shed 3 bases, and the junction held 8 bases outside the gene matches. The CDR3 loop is CASSPGLAGAPEETQYF. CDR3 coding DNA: TGTGCCAGCAGTCCGGGACTAGCGGGAGCCCCCGAAGAGACCCAGTACTTC.

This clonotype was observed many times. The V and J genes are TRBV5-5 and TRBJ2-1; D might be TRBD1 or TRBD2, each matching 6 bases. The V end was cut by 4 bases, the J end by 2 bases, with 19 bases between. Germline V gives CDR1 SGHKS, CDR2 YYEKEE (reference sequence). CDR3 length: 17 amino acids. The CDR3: CASSLGGLASAYNEQFF. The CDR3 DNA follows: TGTGCCAGCAGCCTTGGGGGCCTGGCTAGCGCCTACAATGAGCAGTTCTTC. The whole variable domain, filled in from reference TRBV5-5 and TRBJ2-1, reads DAGVTQSPTHLIKTRGQQVTLRCSPISGHKSVSWYQQVLGQGPQFIFQYYEKEERGRGNFPDRFSARQFPNYSSELNVNALLLGDSALYLCASSLGGLASAYNEQFFGPGTRLTVL.

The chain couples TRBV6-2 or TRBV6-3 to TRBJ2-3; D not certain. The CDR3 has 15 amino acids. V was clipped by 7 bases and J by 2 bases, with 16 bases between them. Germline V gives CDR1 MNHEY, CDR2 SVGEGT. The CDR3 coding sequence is TGTGCCAGCACCCCCACAGCCGGATTCACAGATACGCAGTATTTT. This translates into CASTPTAGFTDTQYF.

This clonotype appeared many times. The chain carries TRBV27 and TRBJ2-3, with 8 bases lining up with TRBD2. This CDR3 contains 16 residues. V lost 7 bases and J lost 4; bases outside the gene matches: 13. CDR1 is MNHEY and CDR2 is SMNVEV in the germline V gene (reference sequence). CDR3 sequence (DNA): TGTGCCAGCATCCCCGAGGTAGCGGGAATGGCAGATACGCAGTATTTT. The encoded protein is CASIPEVAGMADTQYF.

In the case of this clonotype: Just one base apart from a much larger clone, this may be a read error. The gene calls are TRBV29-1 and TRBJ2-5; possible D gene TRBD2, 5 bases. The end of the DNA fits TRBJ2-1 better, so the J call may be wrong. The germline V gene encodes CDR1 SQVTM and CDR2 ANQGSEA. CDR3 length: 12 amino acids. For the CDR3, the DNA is TGCAGCGTTGACGGGGTCCAAGAGACCCAGTTCTTC. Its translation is CSVDGVQETQFF.

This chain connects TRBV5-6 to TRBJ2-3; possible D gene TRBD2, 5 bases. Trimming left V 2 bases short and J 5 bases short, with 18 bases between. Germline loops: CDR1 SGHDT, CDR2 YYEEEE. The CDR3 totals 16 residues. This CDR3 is CASSFVEALGRDTQYF. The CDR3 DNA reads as TGTGCCAGCAGCTTCGTAGAAGCCTTGGGGAGAGATACGCAGTATTTT.

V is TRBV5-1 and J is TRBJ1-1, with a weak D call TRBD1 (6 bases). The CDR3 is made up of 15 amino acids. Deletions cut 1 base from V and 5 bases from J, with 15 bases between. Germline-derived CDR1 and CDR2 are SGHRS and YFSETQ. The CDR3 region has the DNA TGCGCCAGCAGCTTGCGGGCAGGGGCTGGGACTGAAGCTTTCTTT. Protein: CASSLRAGAGTEAFF.

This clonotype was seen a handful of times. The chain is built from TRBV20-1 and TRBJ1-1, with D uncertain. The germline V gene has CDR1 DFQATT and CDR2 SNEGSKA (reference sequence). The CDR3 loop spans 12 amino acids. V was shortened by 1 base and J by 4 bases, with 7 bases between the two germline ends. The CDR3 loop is CSARGRATEAFF. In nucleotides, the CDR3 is TGCAGTGCTAGAGGGAGGGCCACTGAAGCTTTCTTT.